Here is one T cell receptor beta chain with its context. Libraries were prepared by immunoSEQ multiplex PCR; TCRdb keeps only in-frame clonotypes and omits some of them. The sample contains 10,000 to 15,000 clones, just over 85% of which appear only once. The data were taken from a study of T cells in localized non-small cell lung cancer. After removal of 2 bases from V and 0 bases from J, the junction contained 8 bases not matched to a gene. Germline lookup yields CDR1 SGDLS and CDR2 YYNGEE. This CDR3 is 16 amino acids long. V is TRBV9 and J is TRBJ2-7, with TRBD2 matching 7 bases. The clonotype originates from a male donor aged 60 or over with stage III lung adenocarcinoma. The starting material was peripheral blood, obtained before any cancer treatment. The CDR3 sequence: CASSVTVASGSYEQYF. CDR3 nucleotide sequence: TGTGCCAGCAGCGTTACTGTGGCTAGCGGCTCCTACGAGCAGTACTTC. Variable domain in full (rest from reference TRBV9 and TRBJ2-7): DSGVTQTPKHLITATGQRVTLRCSPRSGDLSVYWYQQSLDQGLQFLIQYYNGEERAKGNILERFSAQQFPDLHSELNLSSLELGDSALYFCASSVTVASGSYEQYFGPGTRLTVT.